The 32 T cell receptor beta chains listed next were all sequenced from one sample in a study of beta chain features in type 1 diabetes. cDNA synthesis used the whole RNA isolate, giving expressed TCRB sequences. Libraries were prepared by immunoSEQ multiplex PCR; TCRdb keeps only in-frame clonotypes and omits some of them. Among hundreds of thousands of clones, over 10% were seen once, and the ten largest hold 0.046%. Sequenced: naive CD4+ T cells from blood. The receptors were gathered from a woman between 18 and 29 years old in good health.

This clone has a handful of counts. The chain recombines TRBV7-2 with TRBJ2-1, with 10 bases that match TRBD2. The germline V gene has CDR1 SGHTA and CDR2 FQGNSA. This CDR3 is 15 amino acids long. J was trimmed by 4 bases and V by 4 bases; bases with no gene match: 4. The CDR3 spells CASSSGLAQYNEQFF. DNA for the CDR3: TGTGCCAGCAGCTCGGGACTAGCGCAGTACAATGAGCAGTTCTTC.

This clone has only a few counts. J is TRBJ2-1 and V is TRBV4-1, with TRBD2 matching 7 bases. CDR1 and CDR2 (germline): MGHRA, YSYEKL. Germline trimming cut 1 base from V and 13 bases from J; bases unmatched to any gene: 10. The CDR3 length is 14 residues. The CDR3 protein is CASSQGGGDGTQFF. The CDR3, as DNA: TGCGCCAGCAGCCAAGGGGGAGGGGATGGGACTCAGTTCTTC.

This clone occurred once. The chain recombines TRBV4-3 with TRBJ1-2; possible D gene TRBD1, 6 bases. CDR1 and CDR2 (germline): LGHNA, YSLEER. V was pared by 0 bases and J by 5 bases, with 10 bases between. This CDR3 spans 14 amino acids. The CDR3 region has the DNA TGCGCCAGCAGCCAAGATACAGGGACGTATGGCTACACCTTC. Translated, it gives CASSQDTGTYGYTF.

This CDR3 is CASSLEASTEAFF. CDR3 in DNA: TGTGCCAGCAGCTTAGAGGCTAGCACTGAAGCTTTCTTT. V is TRBV7-9 and J is TRBJ1-1; D is unclear. The V gene's germline CDR1 is SEHNR and CDR2 FQNEAQ (reference sequence). The CDR3 has 13 residues. The ends were cut back, 1 base at V and 4 bases at J, with 7 bases in the middle.

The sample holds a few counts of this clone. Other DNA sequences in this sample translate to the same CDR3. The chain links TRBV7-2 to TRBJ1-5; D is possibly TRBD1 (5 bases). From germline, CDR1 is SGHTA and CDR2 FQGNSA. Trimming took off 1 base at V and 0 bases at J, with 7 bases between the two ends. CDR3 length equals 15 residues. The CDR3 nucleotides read TGTGCCAGCAGCTTAGGTGGGGCTAGCAATCAGCCCCAGCATTTT. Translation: CASSLGGASNQPQHF.

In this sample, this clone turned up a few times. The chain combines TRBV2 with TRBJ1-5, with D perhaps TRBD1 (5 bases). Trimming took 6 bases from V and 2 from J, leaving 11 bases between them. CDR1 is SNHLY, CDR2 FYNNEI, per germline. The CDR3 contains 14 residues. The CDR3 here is CASRRGGGNQPQHF. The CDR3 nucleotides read TGTGCCAGCAGAAGGGGCGGGGGCAATCAGCCCCAGCATTTT.

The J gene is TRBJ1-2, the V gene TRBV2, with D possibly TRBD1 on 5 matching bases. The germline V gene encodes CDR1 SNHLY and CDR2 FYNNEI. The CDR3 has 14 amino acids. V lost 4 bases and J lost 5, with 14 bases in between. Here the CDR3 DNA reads TGTGCCAGCAGTGTGAGTGGAGGGGATTATGGCTACACCTTC. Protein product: CASSVSGGDYGYTF.

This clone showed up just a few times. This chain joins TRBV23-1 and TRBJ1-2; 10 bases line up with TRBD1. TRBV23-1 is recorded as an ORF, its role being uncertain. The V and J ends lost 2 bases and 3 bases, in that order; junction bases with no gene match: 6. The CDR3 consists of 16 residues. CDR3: CASSQPTGTGDYGYTF. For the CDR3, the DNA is TGCGCCAGCAGTCAACCAACCGGGACAGGGGACTATGGCTACACCTTC.

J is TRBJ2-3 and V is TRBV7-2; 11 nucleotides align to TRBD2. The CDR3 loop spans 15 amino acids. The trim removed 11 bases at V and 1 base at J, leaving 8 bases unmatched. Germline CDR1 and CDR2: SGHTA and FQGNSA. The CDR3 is CAVRRGLAGTDTQYF. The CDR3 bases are TGTGCCGTCAGGCGGGGACTAGCGGGCACAGATACGCAGTATTTT.

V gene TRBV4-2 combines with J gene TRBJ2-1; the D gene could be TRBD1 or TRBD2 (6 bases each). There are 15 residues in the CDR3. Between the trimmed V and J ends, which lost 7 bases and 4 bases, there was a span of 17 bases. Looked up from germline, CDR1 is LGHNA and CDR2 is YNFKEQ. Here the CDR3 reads CASTRNGGQYNEQFF. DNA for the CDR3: TGTGCCAGCACCCGGAACGGGGGCCAATACAATGAGCAGTTCTTC.

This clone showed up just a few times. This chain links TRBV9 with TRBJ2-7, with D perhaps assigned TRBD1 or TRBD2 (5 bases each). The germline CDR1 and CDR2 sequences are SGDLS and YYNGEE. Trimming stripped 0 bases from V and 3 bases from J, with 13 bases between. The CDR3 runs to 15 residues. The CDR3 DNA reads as TGTGCCAGCAGCGTAGCTCCCGGGGACGACTACGAGCAGTACTTC. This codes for CASSVAPGDDYEQYF.

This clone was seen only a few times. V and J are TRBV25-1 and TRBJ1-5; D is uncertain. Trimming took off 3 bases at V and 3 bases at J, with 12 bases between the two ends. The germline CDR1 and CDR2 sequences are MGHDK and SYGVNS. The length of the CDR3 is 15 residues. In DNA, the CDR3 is TGTGCCAGCAGTGATACGCGGGGATACAATCAGCCCCAGCATTTT. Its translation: CASSDTRGYNQPQHF.

As DNA, the CDR3 is TGTGCCAGCAGCACTCCGGGACAGGGTAACCAAGAGACCCAGTACTTC. Protein product: CASSTPGQGNQETQYF. This chain links TRBV7-8 with TRBJ2-5; TRBD1 aligns across 9 bases. Germline V CDR1 and CDR2: SGHVS, FQNEAQ. The junction had 7 bases not matched to a gene; V was cut back by 5 bases and J by 0 bases. The CDR3 is 16 residues long. The full variable domain, in which reference TRBV7-8 and TRBJ2-5 provide the parts outside the CDR3, is GAGVSQSPRYKVAKRGQDVALRCDPISGHVSLFWYQQALGQGPEFLTYFQNEAQLDKSGLPSDRFFAERPEGSVSTLKIQRTQQEDSAVYLCASSTPGQGNQETQYFGPGTRLLVL.

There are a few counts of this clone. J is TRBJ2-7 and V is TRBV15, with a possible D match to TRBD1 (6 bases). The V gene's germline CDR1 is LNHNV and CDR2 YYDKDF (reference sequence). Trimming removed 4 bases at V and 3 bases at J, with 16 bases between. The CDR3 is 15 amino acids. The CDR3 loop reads CATSKGQKTFYEQYV. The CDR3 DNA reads TGTGCCACCAGCAAAGGACAGAAAACTTTCTACGAGCAGTACGTC.

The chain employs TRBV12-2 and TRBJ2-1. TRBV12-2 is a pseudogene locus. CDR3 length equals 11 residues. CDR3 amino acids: CASRLIGEQFF. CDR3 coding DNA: TGTGCAAGTCGCTTAATAGGGGAGCAGTTCTTC.

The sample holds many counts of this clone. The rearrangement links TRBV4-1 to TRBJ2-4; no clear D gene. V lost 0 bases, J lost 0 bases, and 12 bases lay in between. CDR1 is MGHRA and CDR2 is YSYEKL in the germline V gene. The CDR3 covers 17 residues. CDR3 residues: CASSQERQRLAKNIQYF. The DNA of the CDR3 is TGCGCCAGCAGCCAAGAAAGGCAGAGACTAGCCAAAAACATTCAGTACTTC.

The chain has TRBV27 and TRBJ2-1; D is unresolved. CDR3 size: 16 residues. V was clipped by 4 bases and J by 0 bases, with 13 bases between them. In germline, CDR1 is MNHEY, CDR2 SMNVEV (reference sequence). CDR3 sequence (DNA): TGTGCCAGCAGTTCCCGTGGAAGTAGCTCCTACAATGAGCAGTTCTTC. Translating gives CASSSRGSSSYNEQFF.

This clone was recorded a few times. The CDR3 bases are TGCGCCAGCAGCCAAGATCCAACAGGAATTAATGGCTACACCTTC. Translating gives CASSQDPTGINGYTF. The gene calls are TRBV4-1 and TRBJ1-2; D possibly corresponds to TRBD1 (5 bases). Germline CDR1 is MGHRA and CDR2 is YSYEKL. V lost 0 bases, J lost 6 bases, and 14 bases lay in between. There are 15 residues in the CDR3.

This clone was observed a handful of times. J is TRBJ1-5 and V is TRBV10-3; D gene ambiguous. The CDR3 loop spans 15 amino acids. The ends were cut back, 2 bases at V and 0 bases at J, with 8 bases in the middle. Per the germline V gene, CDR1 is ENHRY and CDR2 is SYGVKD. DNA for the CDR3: TGTGCCATCAGTGAGGTAGCTTATAGCAATCAGCCCCAGCATTTT. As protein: CAISEVAYSNQPQHF.

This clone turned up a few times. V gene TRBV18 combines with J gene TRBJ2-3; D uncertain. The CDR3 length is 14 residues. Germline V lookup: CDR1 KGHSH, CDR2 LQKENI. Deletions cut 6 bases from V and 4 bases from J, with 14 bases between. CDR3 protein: CASSVGLRADTQYF. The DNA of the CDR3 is TGTGCCAGCTCTGTGGGTCTCCGCGCAGATACGCAGTATTTT. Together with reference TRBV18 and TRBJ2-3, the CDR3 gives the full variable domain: NAGVMQNPRHLVRRRGQEARLRCSPMKGHSHVYWYRQLPEEGLKFMVYLQKENIIDESGMPKERFSAEFPKEGPSILRIQQVVRGDSAAYFCASSVGLRADTQYFGPGTRLTVL.

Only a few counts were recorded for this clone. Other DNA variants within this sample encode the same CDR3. CDR3 amino acids: CSVEVGSGANVLTF. CDR3 coding DNA: TGCAGCGTTGAGGTGGGGTCTGGGGCCAACGTCCTGACTTTC. The gene calls are TRBV29-1 and TRBJ2-6, with D unresolved. In germline, CDR1 is SQVTM, CDR2 ANQGSEA. V was trimmed by 3 bases and J by 1 base, leaving 7 bases between them. This CDR3 contains 14 residues.

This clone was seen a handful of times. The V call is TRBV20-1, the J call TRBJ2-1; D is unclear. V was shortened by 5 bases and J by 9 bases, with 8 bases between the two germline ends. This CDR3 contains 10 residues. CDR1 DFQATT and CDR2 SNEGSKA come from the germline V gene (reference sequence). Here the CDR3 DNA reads TGCAGTGCTTTATTGTCTGAGCAGTTCTTC. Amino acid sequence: CSALLSEQFF.

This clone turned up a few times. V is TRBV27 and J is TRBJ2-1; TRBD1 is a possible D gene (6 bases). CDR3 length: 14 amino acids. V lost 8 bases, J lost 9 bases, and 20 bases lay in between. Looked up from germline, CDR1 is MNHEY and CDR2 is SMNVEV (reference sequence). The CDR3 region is CASAPLRGTVEQFF. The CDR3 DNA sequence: TGTGCCAGCGCCCCCCTTAGGGGGACCGTTGAGCAGTTCTTC.

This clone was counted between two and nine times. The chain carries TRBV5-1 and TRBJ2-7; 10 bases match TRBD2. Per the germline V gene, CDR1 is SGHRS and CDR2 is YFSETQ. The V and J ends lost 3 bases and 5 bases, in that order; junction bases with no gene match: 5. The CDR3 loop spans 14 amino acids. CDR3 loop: CASSSRLAGDEQYF. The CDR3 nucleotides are TGCGCCAGCAGCTCCAGACTAGCGGGTGACGAGCAGTACTTC.

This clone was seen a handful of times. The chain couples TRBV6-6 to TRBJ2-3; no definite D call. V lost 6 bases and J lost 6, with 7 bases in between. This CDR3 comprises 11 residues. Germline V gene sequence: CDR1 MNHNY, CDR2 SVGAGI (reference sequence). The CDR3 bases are TGTGCCAGCAGCCATACTGATACGCAGTATTTT. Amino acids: CASSHTDTQYF.

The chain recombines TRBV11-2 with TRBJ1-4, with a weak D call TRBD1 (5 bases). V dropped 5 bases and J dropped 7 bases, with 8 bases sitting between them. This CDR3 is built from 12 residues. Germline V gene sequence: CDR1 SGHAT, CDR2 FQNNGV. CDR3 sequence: CASSLQGEKLFF. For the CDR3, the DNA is TGTGCCAGCAGCCTTCAGGGTGAAAAACTGTTTTTT.

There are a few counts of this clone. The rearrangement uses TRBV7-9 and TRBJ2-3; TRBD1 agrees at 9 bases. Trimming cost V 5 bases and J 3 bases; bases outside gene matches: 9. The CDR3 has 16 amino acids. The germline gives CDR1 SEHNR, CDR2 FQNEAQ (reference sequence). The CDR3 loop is CASSPRSGTGTDTQYF. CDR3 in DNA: TGTGCCAGCAGCCCCAGAAGTGGGACAGGGACAGATACGCAGTATTTT. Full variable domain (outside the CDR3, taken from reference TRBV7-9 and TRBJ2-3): DTGVSQNPRHKITKRGQNVTFRCDPISEHNRLYWYRQTLGQGPEFLTYFQNEAQLEKSRLLSDRFSAERPKGSFSTLEIQRTEQGDSAMYLCASSPRSGTGTDTQYFGPGTRLTVL.

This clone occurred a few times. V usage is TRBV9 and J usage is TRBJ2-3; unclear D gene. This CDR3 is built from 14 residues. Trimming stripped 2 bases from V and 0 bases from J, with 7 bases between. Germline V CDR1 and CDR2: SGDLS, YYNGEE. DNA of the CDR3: TGTGCCAGCAGCGTTAGAGATAGCACAGATACGCAGTATTTT. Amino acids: CASSVRDSTDTQYF.

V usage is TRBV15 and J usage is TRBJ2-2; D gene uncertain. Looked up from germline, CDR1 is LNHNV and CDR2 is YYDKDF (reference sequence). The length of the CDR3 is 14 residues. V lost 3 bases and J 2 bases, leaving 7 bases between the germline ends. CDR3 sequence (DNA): TGTGCCACCAGCAGCGTTCAAAACACCGGGGAGCTGTTTTTT. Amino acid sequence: CATSSVQNTGELFF. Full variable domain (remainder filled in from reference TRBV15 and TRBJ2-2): DAMVIQNPRYQVTQFGKPVTLSCSQTLNHNVMYWYQQKSSQAPKLLFHYYDKDFNNEADTPDNFQSRRPNTSFCFLDIRSPGLGDTAMYLCATSSVQNTGELFFGEGSRLTVL.

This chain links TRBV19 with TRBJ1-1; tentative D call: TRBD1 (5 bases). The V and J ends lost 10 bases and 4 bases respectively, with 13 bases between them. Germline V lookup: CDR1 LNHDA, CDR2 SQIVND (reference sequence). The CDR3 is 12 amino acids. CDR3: CATLGRGTEAFF. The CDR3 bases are TGTGCCACCTTAGGTAGGGGCACTGAAGCTTTCTTT.

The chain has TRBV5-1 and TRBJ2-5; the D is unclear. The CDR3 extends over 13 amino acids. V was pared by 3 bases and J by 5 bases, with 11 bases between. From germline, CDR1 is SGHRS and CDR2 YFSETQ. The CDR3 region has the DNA TGCGCCAGCAGCTCGACCTTAAGGGAGACCCAGTACTTC. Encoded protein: CASSSTLRETQYF. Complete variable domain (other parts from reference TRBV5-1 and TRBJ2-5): KAGVTQTPRYLIKTRGQQVTLSCSPISGHRSVSWYQQTPGQGLQFLFEYFSETQRNKGNFPGRFSGRQFSNSRSEMNVSTLELGDSALYLCASSSTLRETQYFGPGTRLLVL.

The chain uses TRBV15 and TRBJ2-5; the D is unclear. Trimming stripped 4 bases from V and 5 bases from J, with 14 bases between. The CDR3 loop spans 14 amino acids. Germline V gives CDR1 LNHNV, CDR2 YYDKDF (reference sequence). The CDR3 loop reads CATSTRRADETQYF. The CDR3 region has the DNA TGTGCCACCAGCACCCGAAGGGCGGACGAGACCCAGTACTTC.